Below are 9 T cell receptor beta chains sequenced from a single sample in a study of metastatic and nonmetastatic thyroid tumors. Not a single patient had been given any form of treatment at any point before undergoing thyroid surgery. TCRdb recomputed clones from the PCR reads via MiXCR. In the table there are over 70,000 clones, roughly 18% of which are singletons. Sequenced sample: blood. Receptor source: a female donor with papillary thyroid cancer or a benign thyroid nodule (not recorded which). Some clones in this sample may be carry-over from other donors' samples.

This clone was recorded many times. This chain joins TRBV19 and TRBJ2-7; the D gene could be TRBD1 or TRBD2 (5 bases each). Germline V CDR1 and CDR2: LNHDA, SQIVND (reference sequence). CDR3 size: 15 residues. The V end was cut by 5 bases, the J end by 0 bases, with 14 bases between. CDR3 coding DNA: TGTGCCAGTAGTCCTGGGACGGCTAGCTCCTACGAGCAGTACTTC. It translates to CASSPGTASSYEQYF.

This clone was observed at least ten times. The CDR3 region has the DNA TGTGCCAGCATCAATCCAAACCATGCTGGCTACACCTTC. Residues: CASINPNHAGYTF. The chain has TRBV28 and TRBJ1-2; D not resolved. The V and J ends lost 7 bases and 7 bases respectively, with 16 bases between them. The CDR3 is made up of 13 amino acids. In germline, CDR1 is MDHEN, CDR2 SYDVKM.

This clone was seen many times. V is TRBV15 and J is TRBJ1-5; 7 nucleotides align to TRBD1. The germline CDR1 and CDR2 sequences are LNHNV and YYDKDF (reference sequence). The CDR3 runs to 16 residues. V was pared by 0 bases and J by 5 bases, with 7 bases of the junction left unmatched. Here the CDR3 reads CATSRDRGTAYQPQHF. Written as DNA, the CDR3 is TGTGCCACCAGCAGAGATCGCGGGACAGCGTATCAGCCCCAGCATTTT.

The rearrangement links TRBV7-8 to TRBJ2-3; the D is unclear. This CDR3 has 15 amino acids. V lost 0 bases, J lost 4 bases, and 11 bases lay in between. Germline CDR1 reads SGHVS; CDR2 reads FQNEAQ. The CDR3 region is CASSLAPIQADTQYF. The DNA of the CDR3 is TGTGCCAGCAGCTTAGCTCCGATCCAGGCAGATACGCAGTATTTT. The variable domain in full, with the rest retrieved from reference TRBV7-8 and TRBJ2-3, is GAGVSQSPRYKVAKRGQDVALRCDPISGHVSLFWYQQALGQGPEFLTYFQNEAQLDKSGLPSDRFFAERPEGSVSTLKIQRTQQEDSAVYLCASSLAPIQADTQYFGPGTRLTVL.

This clone has ten or more counts. The V gene is TRBV27, the J gene TRBJ1-1; TRBD1 agrees at 12 bases. The trim removed 5 bases at V and 4 bases at J, leaving 14 bases unmatched. CDR3 length: 18 residues. Germline loops: CDR1 MNHEY, CDR2 SMNVEV (reference sequence). The CDR3 nucleotides read TGTGCCAGCAGTAGCCGGGACAGGGGGCGTGTATCGAGCACTGAAGCTTTCTTT. It is translated as CASSSRDRGRVSSTEAFF.

This clone turned up a few times. The chain uses TRBV19 and TRBJ1-1, with D possibly matching TRBD1 (6 bases). Germline-derived CDR1 and CDR2 are LNHDA and SQIVND (reference sequence). Trimming cost V 9 bases and J 1 base, with 15 bases left between them. The CDR3 has 14 residues. The CDR3 spells CASNQGTWNTEAFF. The CDR3 coding sequence is TGTGCCAGCAACCAGGGGACATGGAACACTGAAGCTTTCTTT. The full variable domain, completed using reference TRBV19 and TRBJ1-1, is DGGITQSPKYLFRKEGQNVTLSCEQNLNHDAMYWYRQDPGQGLRLIYYSQIVNDFQKGDIAEGYSVSREKKESFPLTVTSAQKNPTAFYLCASNQGTWNTEAFFGQGTRLTVV.

This clone showed up just a few times. Germline is not matched at one junction end, which may reflect a read error. The rearrangement links TRBV19 to TRBJ2-1, with a weak D call TRBD2 (6 bases). Germline values: CDR1 LNHDA, CDR2 SQIVND (reference sequence). This CDR3 spans 14 amino acids. In DNA, the CDR3 is TGTGCCAGTGCCACGGGGGAAACCTACAATGAGCGGTTCTTC. This codes for CASATGETYNERFF.

This clone was recorded many times. The chain links TRBV29-1 to TRBJ2-1; 16 bases line up with TRBD2. There are 15 residues in the CDR3. Germline CDR1 reads SQVTM; CDR2 reads ANQGSEA. V lost 3 bases to trimming and J lost 8 bases; unmatched junction nucleotides: 4. CDR3 nucleotide sequence: TGCAGCGTTGATGGGACTAGCGGGAGGGTCGATGAGCAGTTCTTC. The encoded protein is CSVDGTSGRVDEQFF.

The rearrangement links TRBV18 to TRBJ1-2; D perhaps matches TRBD1 (6 bases). CDR1 and CDR2 (germline): KGHSH, LQKENI. Trimming took off 0 bases at V and 4 bases at J, with 12 bases between the two ends. The CDR3 has 15 amino acids. The CDR3 protein is CASSPPGGRGYGYTF. The CDR3 DNA sequence: TGTGCCAGCTCACCACCGGGGGGGCGCGGCTATGGCTACACCTTC.